Listed below are T cell receptor beta chains from one sample, sequenced in a study of glioma-infiltrating T cells after dendritic cell vaccination. Method: immunoSEQ multiplex PCR; TCRdb's copy keeps in-frame clones and lacks some. This table holds tens of thousands of clones, more than 70% found once. The source material was blood, sampled before dendritic cell vaccination. These receptor sequences come from a human donor with glioblastoma. Each CDR3 is given with its conserved first and last residue. A D gene is named only where the DNA matches it firmly. Clone size is shown for a subset of rows, as once, few, many or a class of expanded clone.

J gene	D gene	clone size	V gene	CDR3 DNA	CDR3 protein
TRBJ1-5	TRBD1	.	TRBV6-1	TGTGCCAGCAGTGAAGTGGGGCAGGGGGCGCAGGGTCAGCCCCAGCATTTT	CASSEVGQGAQGQPQHF
TRBJ2-1	TRBD1	.	TRBV9	TGTGCCAGCAGCCCTCCAGGGGGCGCTTACAATGAGCAGTTCTTC	CASSPPGGAYNEQFF
TRBJ1-1	.	.	TRBV4-2	TGTGCCAGCAGCCAAGATTACAGTGGGAACACTGAAGCTTTCTTT	CASSQDYSGNTEAFF
TRBJ1-3	.	few	TRBV6-1	TGTGCCAGCAGTGAAGTGTGGGCCTTCTCTGGAAACACCATATATTTT	CASSEVWAFSGNTIYF
TRBJ1-2	.	.	TRBV6-1	TGTGCCAGCAGTGCTAGACAGAGCGACTACACCTTC	CASSARQSDYTF
TRBJ2-5	TRBD2	.	TRBV11-2	TGTGCCAGCAGCCTACCCATAGCGGGGGGGCGGGGAGAGACCCAGTACTTC	CASSLPIAGGRGETQYF
TRBJ2-7	.	.	TRBV2	TGTGCCAGCAGTAAGGACAGGAGGGGGGAGCAGTACTTC	CASSKDRRGEQYF
TRBJ2-4	TRBD2	.	TRBV6-6	TGTGCCAGCAGTTACGAGCGGGGCCCCCAACACATTCAGTACTTC	CASSYERGPQHIQYF
TRBJ2-3	.	.	TRBV19	TGTGCCAGTAGTATAGCGGGCACAGATACGCAGTATTTT	CASSIAGTDTQYF
TRBJ2-5	TRBD2	.	TRBV12-5	TGTGCTAGTGGTTTGACATCACCGGGACTAGCGTTCCAAGAGACCCAGTACTTC	CASGLTSPGLAFQETQYF
TRBJ1-1	.	.	TRBV7-3	TGTGCCAGCAGCCCCCGGGGGGGGATGAACACTGAAGCTTTCTTT	CASSPRGGMNTEAFF
TRBJ1-5	TRBD1	.	TRBV5-6	TGTGCCAGCAGCTTTGGGCAGGGGGCTTTTCAGCCCCAGCATTTT	CASSFGQGAFQPQHF
TRBJ2-2	TRBD1	.	TRBV11-3	TGTGCCAGCACCCTGGGACAGTCGAACACCGGGGAGCTGTTTTTT	CASTLGQSNTGELFF
TRBJ2-7	TRBD2	.	TRBV4-1	TGCGCCAGCAGCCAAGGCGTCGTCGCGGGAGGGTACTACGAGCAGTACTTC	CASSQGVVAGGYYEQYF
TRBJ1-1	.	.	TRBV15	TGTGCCACCAGCAGAGCCTTTTTTTCTGAAGCTTTCTTT	CATSRAFFSEAFF
TRBJ2-7	.	.	TRBV28	TGTGCCAGCAGTCCCGCAGGGGTGCAGTTCTACGAGCAGTACTTC	CASSPAGVQFYEQYF
TRBJ1-2	TRBD1	.	TRBV7-8	TGTGCCAGCAGCTTATCTGATTTGGGACAGCTTTATGGCTACACCTTC	CASSLSDLGQLYGYTF
TRBJ1-1	.	.	TRBV10-3	TGTGCCATCAGTGACAGCGAGCGGGCGAACACTGAAGCTTTCTTT	CAISDSERANTEAFF
TRBJ2-7	TRBD2	.	TRBV4-1	TGCGCCAGCAGCCCATCTAGCGGGAGTGAATTCTACGAGCAGTACTTC	CASSPSSGSEFYEQYF
TRBJ2-3	TRBD2	once	TRBV12-5	TGTGCTAGTGGTTTGAATCCGGGACTAGCGGGAAGCACAGATACGCAGTATTTT	CASGLNPGLAGSTDTQYF
TRBJ2-5	.	.	TRBV11-3	TGTGCCAGCAGCTCCGGGGGAGAGACCCAGTACTTC	CASSSGGETQYF
TRBJ2-2	.	once	TRBV7-6	TGTGCCAGCATCCCAGGGTTGGACGGGGAGCTGTTTTTT	CASIPGLDGELFF
TRBJ2-7	.	.	TRBV19	TGTGCCAGTAGTACCGCAGGTTCCTACGAGCAGTACTTC	CASSTAGSYEQYF
TRBJ1-1	.	.	TRBV4-2	TGTGCCAGCAGCCAAGCTCAAGCGGGGAACACTGAAGCTTTCTTT	CASSQAQAGNTEAFF
TRBJ1-4	.	once	TRBV10-2	TGCGCCAGCAGTGACGACAGAACCTATGAAAAACTGTTTTTT	CASSDDRTYEKLFF
TRBJ2-3	TRBD2	few	TRBV5-1	TGCGCCAGCGGGAGCGGGGGGGATACAGATACGCAGTATTTT	CASGSGGDTDTQYF
TRBJ2-5	TRBD2	.	TRBV6-5	TGTGCCAGCAGGCCGGGGGGGCCGGGGGAGACCCAGTACTTC	CASRPGGPGETQYF
TRBJ2-7	TRBD1	.	TRBV6-5	TGTGCCAGCAGTTACTCGACAGGGGGCTGGGCCTACGAGCAGTACTTC	CASSYSTGGWAYEQYF
TRBJ2-2	TRBD2	.	TRBV19	TGTGCCAGTACCCAAGGGAGGGGATTCACCGGGGAGCTGTTTTTT	CASTQGRGFTGELFF
TRBJ2-2	.	.	TRBV6-6	TGTGCCAGCAGCCGCCAGCGGGTTCTCGAGGCCGGGGAGCTGTTTTTT	CASSRQRVLEAGELFF
TRBJ2-1	TRBD1	.	TRBV5-4	TGTGCCAGCAGCACGGGACAGGTTGCTGAGCAGTTCTTC	CASSTGQVAEQFF
TRBJ2-7	.	.	TRBV6-4	TGTGCCACCTTTCGGGGGGCAGGGCTTCCCTACGAGCAGTACTTC	CATFRGAGLPYEQYF
TRBJ1-2	.	.	TRBV7-6	TGTGCCAGCAGCCCGCCCGGGACACCTGTCACCTTC	CASSPPGTPVTF
TRBJ2-1	.	.	TRBV5-1	TGCGCCAGCAGCTTGGATCCTAGCTCCTACAATGAGCAGTTCTTC	CASSLDPSSYNEQFF
TRBJ2-5	.	.	TRBV10-3	TGTGCCATCAGTGAACAAACGGAGACCCAGTACTTC	CAISEQTETQYF
TRBJ1-4	.	.	TRBV29-1	TGCAGCGTTGAGATAGGGACATCTCGGCAGGAAAAACTGTTTTTT	CSVEIGTSRQEKLFF
TRBJ2-1	TRBD2	.	TRBV11-2	TGTGCCAGCAGCCTAGTGGGGGGGAGTGAGCAGTTCTTC	CASSLVGGSEQFF
TRBJ1-2	TRBD1	.	TRBV27	TGTGCCAGCAGCAGAACAGGGGGGTTGGGTGGCTACACCTTC	CASSRTGGLGGYTF
TRBJ2-1	TRBD2	.	TRBV7-9	TGTGCCAGCAGCCTACCCCCCCGACTAGCGAGGCAAAATGAGCAGTTCTTC	CASSLPPRLARQNEQFF
TRBJ2-1	.	.	TRBV7-3	TGTGCCAGCAGCATTGGGGGCCGCCTCAATGAGCAGTTCTTC	CASSIGGRLNEQFF
TRBJ2-7	.	.	TRBV6-5	TGTGCCAGCAGTTTACCAGGGTCATTCGAGCAGTACTTC	CASSLPGSFEQYF
TRBJ1-3	.	.	TRBV6-1	TGTGCCAGCAGGACGGACAGCTCTGGAAGCACCATATATTTT	CASRTDSSGSTIYF
TRBJ2-7	.	.	TRBV19	TGTGCCAGTAGCCTTTCCGACGAGCAGTACTTC	CASSLSDEQYF
TRBJ2-7	.	once	TRBV7-2	TGTGCCAGCATGGTCGCCTCGGGCTCCTACGAGCAGTACTTC	CASMVASGSYEQYF
TRBJ2-7	TRBD1	once	TRBV5-6	TGTGCCAGCAGCCCCGGGACAGGGGCGTACGAGCAGTACTTC	CASSPGTGAYEQYF
TRBJ2-1	TRBD1	.	TRBV5-1	TGCGCCAGCAGCAGGGGACAGACCAGCAATGAGCAGTTCTTC	CASSRGQTSNEQFF
TRBJ1-6	.	few	TRBV7-7	TGTGCCAGCAGCCCCCCTAGGCAGGGGAGGGAGGTTAATTCACCCCTCCACTTT	CASSPPRQGREVNSPLHF
TRBJ2-7	TRBD1	.	TRBV7-6	TGTGCCAGCAGCCGCATCCGGGGACAGGGGGCCGACGAGCAGTACTTC	CASSRIRGQGADEQYF
TRBJ2-1	TRBD2	.	TRBV10-1	TGCGCCAGCAGTCCTACCGGGCGGGGGGCCTACAATGAGCAGTTCTTC	CASSPTGRGAYNEQFF
TRBJ1-2	TRBD1	.	TRBV6-4	TGTGCCAGCCCCGAGGTTACAGGGGGCTATGAAGCCTATGGCTACACCTTC	CASPEVTGGYEAYGYTF
TRBJ1-3	.	.	TRBV6-1	TGTGCCAGCAGTGAATTTTCAGGCTCTGGAAACACCATATATTTT	CASSEFSGSGNTIYF
TRBJ2-3	.	.	TRBV29-1	TGCAGCGTCGCGGGAAGCACAGATACGCAGTATTTT	CSVAGSTDTQYF
TRBJ1-2	.	.	TRBV11-2	TGTGCCAGCAAGGAGCAGAGTGCCGACTATGGCTACACCTTC	CASKEQSADYGYTF
TRBJ2-7	TRBD1	.	TRBV5-4	TGTGCCAGCAGCTCTAGAACCGGGACAGGAGGCGAGCAGTACTTC	CASSSRTGTGGEQYF
TRBJ1-4	.	.	TRBV5-1	TGCGCCAGCAGCCTGCGACAGGAAGCTAATGAAAAACTGTTTTTT	CASSLRQEANEKLFF
TRBJ2-7	.	.	TRBV7-2	TGTGCCAGCAGCCCCTTATCCTCCTACGAGCAGTACTTC	CASSPLSSYEQYF
TRBJ2-3	TRBD2	.	TRBV7-6	TGTGCCAGCAGCTTAGCGGGGACTAGCTGGGGCACAGATACGCAGTATTTT	CASSLAGTSWGTDTQYF